One sample yielded the 27 T cell receptor beta chains listed below, sequenced in a study of regulatory T cells in long-lasting Graves disease. To make TCR beta libraries, researchers used iRepertoire HTBI primers and Arm-PCR of CDR3 regions. MiXCR, run by TCRdb on the multiplex PCR reads, gives a single entry per CDR3 protein. The sample contains hundreds of thousands of distinct CDR3 sequences, approximately 15% of which appear only once. This sample's time point: newly diagnosed GD, antithyroid drugs for less than 3 months. The TCR library was prepared using RNA isolated from PBMCs. This sample was also put to use in a study of T cells in Graves' hyperthyroidism and ophthalmopathy.

The sequencing used peripheral blood mononuclear cells (PBMCs), collected at new diagnosis, from a patient treated with antithyroid drugs. These receptors all stem from a woman in her thirties or forties with Graves disease.

This clonotype was seen at least ten times. The chain joins TRBV9 to TRBJ2-1, with a weak D call TRBD2 (6 bases). The CDR3 length is 15 residues. The germline V gene encodes CDR1 SGDLS and CDR2 YYNGEE. Trimming removed 3 bases at V and 9 bases at J, with 19 bases between. Here the CDR3 DNA reads TGTGCCAGCAGCGGGGGAGGACTCGGGCGAGGTGAGCAGTTCTTC. This codes for CASSGGGLGRGEQFF.

This clonotype was recorded many times. This chain uses TRBV11-2 with TRBJ2-1; a weak D match, TRBD2 (5 bases). The CDR3 consists of 15 residues. The V and J ends lost 1 base and 4 bases respectively, with 11 bases between them. Germline CDR1 reads SGHAT; CDR2 reads FQNNGV. The CDR3 loop is CASSLVLASYNEQFF. As DNA, the CDR3 is TGTGCCAGCAGCTTAGTTTTAGCGAGTTACAATGAGCAGTTCTTC.

This clonotype was seen at least ten times. The CDR3: CASSTRRVGGGNTIYF. DNA for the CDR3: TGTGCCAGCAGTACCCGTCGTGTTGGCGGTGGAAACACCATATATTTT. The V gene is TRBV6-2 or TRBV6-3, the J gene TRBJ1-3; D is ambiguous. Trimming pared 5 bases from V and 3 bases from J, leaving 17 bases between. Per germline, CDR1 MNHEY and CDR2 SVGEGT. CDR3 size: 16 residues.

This clonotype has at least ten counts. This sequence joins TRBV15 and TRBJ1-3; D is undetermined. Trimming removed 0 bases from V and 4 bases from J, with 10 bases in between. The CDR3 loop spans 15 amino acids. Germline V gene sequence: CDR1 LNHNV, CDR2 YYDKDF (reference sequence). The CDR3 bases are TGTGCCACCAGCAGAGATGGGGTGAGAGGAAACACCATATATTTT. Translated: CATSRDGVRGNTIYF.

V usage is TRBV10-3 and J usage is TRBJ2-3; D perhaps matches TRBD2 (5 bases). Germline V gene data show CDR1 as ENHRY and CDR2 as SYGVKD. CDR3 length: 13 amino acids. Between the trimmed V and J ends, which lost 4 bases and 4 bases, there was a span of 9 bases. CDR3 sequence (DNA): TGTGCCATCAGTGCCCTACTAGCAGATACGCAGTATTTT. Translated, it gives CAISALLADTQYF.

This clonotype was picked up many times. The genes are TRBV28 and TRBJ2-5; possibly TRBD1 for D (7 bases). Germline V gene data show CDR1 as MDHEN and CDR2 as SYDVKM. CDR3 length equals 14 residues. The V end lost 10 bases, the J end lost 3 bases, and 18 bases lay between the germline ends. The CDR3 nucleotides read TGTGCCACCTGGAGGGGGCGGAAAAAAGAGACCCAGTACTTC. Translating it yields CATWRGRKKETQYF.

This clonotype came up once. Just one base apart from a much larger clone, this may be a read error. This rearrangement joins TRBV6-5 to TRBJ2-7, with D hard to call. Germline CDR1 reads MNHEY; CDR2 reads SVGAGI. CDR3 length: 14 amino acids. Here the CDR3 reads CASSYGYSNYEQCF. CDR3 DNA sequence: TGTGCCAGCAGTTACGGCTACTCAAACTACGAGCAGTGCTTC.

This chain connects TRBV7-9 to TRBJ1-4; possible D gene TRBD1, 6 bases. Germline CDR1 is SEHNR and CDR2 is FQNEAQ (reference sequence). The CDR3 sequence is 15 residues long. V shed 5 bases and J shed 7 bases, with 17 bases lying between them. The chain's CDR3 is CASSRTGTPGEKLFF. CDR3 nucleotide sequence: TGTGCCAGCAGCCGGACCGGGACACCTGGTGAAAAACTGTTTTTT.

Ten or more counts support this clonotype. CDR3 in amino acids: CASSTRQWVGELFF. The CDR3 bases are TGTGCCAGCAGCACGAGACAATGGGTCGGGGAGCTGTTTTTT. V usage is TRBV7-2 and J usage is TRBJ2-2, with no clear D. The CDR3 runs 14 residues. CDR1 SGHTA and CDR2 FQGNSA come from the germline V gene. V was pared by 5 bases and J by 7 bases, with 14 bases between.

The gene calls are TRBV15 and TRBJ1-1; 7 nucleotides agree with TRBD1. The CDR3 extends over 14 amino acids. CDR1 and CDR2 (germline): LNHNV, YYDKDF (reference sequence). After removal of 4 bases from V and 1 base from J, the junction contained 3 bases not matched to a gene. The CDR3 sequence is CATSIGDRNTEAFF. The CDR3 DNA sequence: TGTGCCACCAGCATAGGGGACAGGAACACTGAAGCTTTCTTT.

The chain recombines TRBV19 with TRBJ2-7; 7 bases match TRBD1. The CDR3 loop spans 15 amino acids. Germline-derived CDR1 and CDR2 are LNHDA and SQIVND (reference sequence). The J segment lost 6 bases and the V segment lost 5 bases, leaving 13 bases of the junction unmatched. The CDR3 DNA reads as TGTGCCAGTAGTCTCCCCGGGACAGAGAGACCCGAGCAGTACTTC. Residues: CASSLPGTERPEQYF.

Note on this clonotype: Just one base apart from a much larger clone, this may be a read error. The chain couples TRBV27 to TRBJ1-4; TRBD1 matches at 7 bases. The CDR3 sequence is 15 residues long. Germline-derived CDR1 and CDR2 are MNHEY and SMNVEV (reference sequence). The CDR3 is CTSSPTGPPNEKLFF. The DNA for the CDR3 is TGTACCAGCAGTCCGACAGGGCCTCCTAATGAAAAACTGTTTTTT.

This clonotype was detected many times. The chain's CDR3 is CASRPLAGDLEQFF. The CDR3 region has the DNA TGTGCCAGCAGACCCCTAGCGGGAGACCTTGAGCAGTTCTTC. V gene TRBV6-2 or TRBV6-3 combines with J gene TRBJ2-1; the match to TRBD2 covers 10 bases. Unmatched junction bases numbered 8, after V lost 6 bases and J lost 9 bases. The CDR3 has 14 residues. CDR1 is MNHEY, CDR2 SVGEGT, per germline.

This clonotype has a count of ten or more. This chain joins TRBV12-3 or TRBV12-4 and TRBJ2-7; the match to TRBD1 covers 10 bases. The CDR3 is 15 amino acids. After removal of 6 bases from V and 3 bases from J, the junction contained 8 bases not matched to a gene. As DNA, the CDR3 is TGTGCCAGCAGGTTAACCGGGACAGGGGTCTACGAGCAGTACTTC. It encodes CASRLTGTGVYEQYF.

This clonotype was detected ten times or more. The chain employs TRBV11-2 and TRBJ2-3, with D perhaps TRBD2 (5 bases). The CDR3 loop spans 12 amino acids. CDR1 and CDR2 from the germline V gene are SGHAT and FQNNGV. With 8 bases removed from V and 5 bases from J, the gap between germline ends came to 11 bases. The CDR3 DNA reads as TGTGCCAGCTCAACGAGCGGAGATACGCAGTATTTT. This encodes CASSTSGDTQYF.

The V gene is TRBV12-3 or TRBV12-4, the J gene TRBJ1-2; 8 positions match TRBD1. The CDR3 runs 13 residues. The J segment lost 7 bases and the V segment lost 6 bases, leaving 7 bases of the junction unmatched. The CDR3 sequence is CASRPQGAGGYTF. The CDR3 DNA reads as TGTGCCAGCAGACCCCAGGGGGCCGGTGGCTACACCTTC.

This clonotype appeared many times. The chain links TRBV28 to TRBJ1-6; D is ambiguous. The V gene's germline CDR1 is MDHEN and CDR2 SYDVKM. There are 14 residues in the CDR3. Trimming pared 4 bases from V and 5 bases from J, leaving 9 bases between. The CDR3 reads CASSSTSNNSPLHF. The CDR3 DNA is TGTGCCAGCAGTTCTACAAGCAATAATTCACCCCTCCACTTT.

This clonotype showed up many times. V and J are TRBV13 and TRBJ2-7; 11 nucleotides agree with TRBD2. The trim removed 4 bases at V and 1 base at J, leaving 6 bases unmatched. CDR1 and CDR2 (germline): PRHDT, FYEKMQ (reference sequence). The CDR3 has 16 residues. The CDR3 DNA is TGTGCCAGCAGCTCCACCGGGACTAGCGGATCCTACGAGCAGTACTTC. As protein: CASSSTGTSGSYEQYF.

At least ten counts were recorded for this clonotype. The chain couples TRBV12-3 or TRBV12-4 to TRBJ2-3; a possible D gene is TRBD1 (6 bases). The V end lost 6 bases, the J end lost 5 bases, and 18 bases lay between the germline ends. The CDR3 consists of 15 residues. CDR3 sequence: CASRGVTGPRDTQYF. The CDR3 DNA follows: TGTGCCAGCAGAGGGGTGACAGGACCGCGAGATACGCAGTATTTT.

Note on this clonotype: A much larger clone sits a single nucleotide away, making a read error possible. The CDR3 here is CAGSHGQGGDEQYF. The CDR3 nucleotides read TGCGCCGGCAGCCACGGACAGGGTGGGGACGAGCAGTACTTC. The rearrangement joins TRBV5-1 to TRBJ2-7; TRBD1 agrees at 8 bases. The CDR3 is made up of 14 amino acids. Germline CDR1 SGHRS, CDR2 YFSETQ.

This clonotype was picked up a small number of times. The J gene is TRBJ1-4, the V gene TRBV30; tentative D call: TRBD1 (5 bases). There are 14 residues in the CDR3. V was trimmed by 3 bases and J by 3 bases, leaving 11 bases between them. Per germline, CDR1 GTSNPN and CDR2 SVGIG (reference sequence). CDR3 sequence (DNA): TGTGCCTGGAGAAGGGGAGGGTCTAATGAAAAACTGTTTTTT. Translated, it gives CAWRRGGSNEKLFF.

This clonotype has a count of ten or more. V gene TRBV28 combines with J gene TRBJ1-1; TRBD1 might be the D (5 bases). The V and J ends lost 2 bases and 7 bases respectively, with 20 bases between them. Germline CDR1 is MDHEN and CDR2 is SYDVKM. The CDR3 is 16 residues long. This CDR3 is CASSLDSDGAWYEAFF. CDR3 nucleotides: TGTGCCAGCAGTTTAGACAGCGACGGAGCATGGTATGAAGCTTTCTTT.

This clonotype was recorded at least ten times. This chain joins TRBV18 and TRBJ1-5; D not resolved. Germline values: CDR1 KGHSH, CDR2 LQKENI. The CDR3 extends over 16 amino acids. V shed 3 bases and J shed 0 bases, with 12 bases lying between them. The CDR3 protein is CASSPVDSYSNQPQHF. CDR3 nucleotides: TGTGCCAGCTCACCCGTGGACTCATATAGCAATCAGCCCCAGCATTTT. The full variable domain, rest sourced from reference TRBV18 and TRBJ1-5, is NAGVMQNPRHLVRRRGQEARLRCSPMKGHSHVYWYRQLPEEGLKFMVYLQKENIIDESGMPKERFSAEFPKEGPSILRIQQVVRGDSAAYFCASSPVDSYSNQPQHFGDGTRLSIL.

This clonotype was recorded a few times. J is TRBJ2-7 and V is TRBV11-3; D is perhaps TRBD2 (6 bases). V dropped 4 bases and J dropped 4 bases, with 17 bases sitting between them. The germline V gene has CDR1 SGHNT and CDR2 YENEEA. The CDR3 spans 15 residues. The CDR3 here is CASSSPGDGFYEQYF. In DNA form, the CDR3 reads TGTGCCAGCAGCTCCCCGGGGGATGGATTTTACGAGCAGTACTTC.

This clonotype was seen at least ten times. The chain joins TRBV5-1 to TRBJ2-7; D is tentatively TRBD1 or TRBD2 (6 bases each). CDR3 length: 16 residues. Germline V lookup: CDR1 SGHRS, CDR2 YFSETQ. V lost 0 bases and J lost 6, with 19 bases in between. The CDR3 region has the DNA TGCGCCAGCAGCTTGGAGGAGGGGGGCCGGTGGTTCGAGCAGTACTTC. Translation: CASSLEEGGRWFEQYF.

This clonotype was recorded at least ten times. This chain links TRBV19 with TRBJ2-7; 10 bases fit TRBD2. The germline gives CDR1 LNHDA, CDR2 SQIVND (reference sequence). Trimming at V came to 5 bases and at J to 2 bases, leaving 12 bases not matched to a gene. The CDR3 runs to 17 residues. The CDR3 DNA sequence: TGTGCCAGTAGTTCCGACCCTCTAGCGGGAGTTCCCTACGAGCAGTACTTC. Translating gives CASSSDPLAGVPYEQYF. The full variable domain, in which reference TRBV19 and TRBJ2-7 provide the parts outside the CDR3, is DGGITQSPKYLFRKEGQNVTLSCEQNLNHDAMYWYRQDPGQGLRLIYYSQIVNDFQKGDIAEGYSVSREKKESFPLTVTSAQKNPTAFYLCASSSDPLAGVPYEQYFGPGTRLTVT.

This clonotype has at least ten counts. The chain links TRBV6-5 to TRBJ2-7; no firm D call. The CDR3 has 15 amino acids. Germline V gene lookup returns CDR1 MNHEY and CDR2 SVGAGI. V lost 0 bases and J 4 bases, leaving 13 bases between the germline ends. Here the CDR3 reads CASSYSRPLRYEQYF. The CDR3 nucleotides are TGTGCCAGCAGTTACTCGAGGCCTTTGAGGTACGAGCAGTACTTC.